These 27 T cell receptor beta chains were sequenced from one sample in a study of T-cell reconstitution after alpha-beta-depleted transplantation in children. Researchers prepared the TCRbeta library using unique molecular identifiers, the study reports. TCRdb passed the PCR reads through MiXCR, listing each CDR3 protein once. The sample yields about 610,000 distinct CDR3 sequences, about 11% seen once. Source: PBMCs from the stem cell graft donor, taken from the stem cell graft. Every receptor here comes from a human donor who donated a stem cell graft to a child with acute myeloid leukemia.

This clonotype turned up a few times. The chain is built from TRBV5-1 and TRBJ2-7, with D perhaps given as TRBD1 or TRBD2 (5 bases each). Germline CDR1 and CDR2: SGHRS and YFSETQ. This CDR3 region has 14 residues. Deletions cut 0 bases from V and 5 bases from J, with 12 bases between. The CDR3: CASSLASGTNEQYF. The CDR3 DNA follows: TGCGCCAGCAGCTTGGCCTCCGGGACCAACGAGCAGTACTTC.

J is TRBJ1-3 and V is TRBV29-1; D is uncertain. CDR1 and CDR2 from the germline V gene are SQVTM and ANQGSEA. The CDR3 is 13 amino acids. Trimming took off 5 bases at V and 3 bases at J, with 11 bases between the two ends. CDR3 loop: CSVLPLFGNTIYF. The CDR3 region has the DNA TGCAGCGTTCTCCCCCTCTTTGGAAACACCATATATTTT.

This sequence joins TRBV7-8 and TRBJ1-2, with D tentatively TRBD1 (5 bases). This CDR3 spans 14 amino acids. Germline-derived CDR1 and CDR2 are SGHVS and FQNEAQ. V shed 5 bases and J shed 3 bases, with 13 bases lying between them. The CDR3 DNA follows: TGTGCCAGCAGCCGAATAGGGACCGACTATGGCTACACCTTC. Its translation is CASSRIGTDYGYTF.

Only a few counts were recorded for this clonotype. The genes are TRBV20-1 and TRBJ2-1, with D maybe TRBD2 (5 bases). Germline lookup yields CDR1 DFQATT and CDR2 SNEGSKA (reference sequence). This CDR3 is built from 11 residues. CDR3 sequence (DNA): TGCAGGGCGGTAGGGAGCGGACTTGGGTTCTTC. This translates into CRAVGSGLGFF.

The rearrangement links TRBV20-1 to TRBJ1-2; possible D gene TRBD1, 6 bases. The CDR3 totals 13 residues. Trimming cost V 4 bases and J 4 bases, with 13 bases left between them. Germline V gene data show CDR1 as DFQATT and CDR2 as SNEGSKA (reference sequence). The CDR3 coding sequence is TGCAGTGCTATCTACAGGGAGCCCTATGGCTACACCTTC. This translates into CSAIYREPYGYTF.

This clonotype was observed many times. V gene TRBV28 combines with J gene TRBJ2-2; weak D call: TRBD1 (5 bases). The CDR3 is 14 residues long. Trimming shortened V by 6 bases and J by 5 bases, and 13 bases separated the two germline ends. Germline V gene sequence: CDR1 MDHEN, CDR2 SYDVKM. CDR3: CASSYGQGTGELFF. The CDR3, as DNA: TGTGCCAGCAGCTACGGACAAGGAACCGGGGAGCTGTTTTTT.

This clonotype was detected ten times or more. This chain connects TRBV29-1 to TRBJ2-1; 12 bases are a match to TRBD2. The ends lost 4 bases at V and 8 bases at J; junction bases unmatched: 3. Germline CDR1 reads SQVTM; CDR2 reads ANQGSEA. The CDR3 spans 13 residues. As DNA, the CDR3 is TGCAGCGTTGCGAGGACTAGCGGGGATGAGCAGTTCTTC. Translated, it gives CSVARTSGDEQFF.

V gene TRBV7-9 combines with J gene TRBJ2-3, with D uncertain. V lost 1 base and J 4 bases, leaving 12 bases between the germline ends. This CDR3 is built from 15 residues. Germline V gene data show CDR1 as SEHNR and CDR2 as FQNEAQ (reference sequence). The CDR3 DNA follows: TGTGCCAGCAGCTTAGGAGACACCTGGGCAGATACGCAGTATTTT. Translating gives CASSLGDTWADTQYF.

The chain links TRBV12-3 or TRBV12-4 to TRBJ2-7; TRBD2 might be the D (6 bases). V was trimmed by 2 bases and J by 7 bases, leaving 12 bases between them. The CDR3 has 13 amino acids. The CDR3: CASSLPGELEQYF. Written as DNA, the CDR3 is TGTGCCAGCAGTTTACCGGGGGAATTAGAGCAGTACTTC.

This clonotype has a count of ten or more. The chain links TRBV7-2 to TRBJ2-1; TRBD2 agrees at 13 bases. Per the germline V gene, CDR1 is SGHTA and CDR2 is FQGNSA. CDR3 size: 16 residues. Trimming cost V 3 bases and J 10 bases; bases outside gene matches: 9. The DNA for the CDR3 is TGTGCCAGCAGCTTTGTTAGGACTAGCGGGAGTGGAGAGCAGTTCTTC. Residues: CASSFVRTSGSGEQFF. Using reference TRBV7-2 and TRBJ2-1 for the parts outside the CDR3, the full variable domain is GAGVSQSPSNKVTEKGKDVELRCDPISGHTALYWYRQSLGQGLEFLIYFQGNSAPDKSGLPSDRFSAERTGGSVSTLTIQRTQQEDSAVYLCASSFVRTSGSGEQFFGPGTRLTVL.

The CDR3 DNA reads TGCAGTGCTAGAAGGACAGATCGGCGTCAGCCCCAGCATTTT. Encoded protein: CSARRTDRRQPQHF. The chain has TRBV20-1 and TRBJ1-5; maybe TRBD1 (6 bases). The CDR3 spans 14 residues. Germline V lookup: CDR1 DFQATT, CDR2 SNEGSKA (reference sequence). The V end lost 2 bases, the J end lost 6 bases, and 14 bases lay between the germline ends.

V and J are TRBV5-6 and TRBJ1-2, with D possibly being TRBD1 (5 bases). This CDR3 has 14 residues. From germline, CDR1 is SGHDT and CDR2 YYEEEE. V shed 4 bases and J shed 4 bases, with 14 bases lying between them. The CDR3 sequence: CASSPRGRIYGYTF. The CDR3, as DNA: TGTGCCAGCAGCCCAAGGGGACGGATCTATGGCTACACCTTC.

The V gene is TRBV2, the J gene TRBJ2-2; TRBD1 is a possible D gene (6 bases). V lost 4 bases to trimming and J lost 0 bases, with 9 bases between them. Germline values: CDR1 SNHLY, CDR2 FYNNEI. CDR3 size: 15 residues. CDR3: CASSGEGANTGELFF. For the CDR3, the DNA is TGTGCCAGCAGTGGAGAGGGGGCGAACACCGGGGAGCTGTTTTTT.

The chain links TRBV6-2 or TRBV6-3 to TRBJ2-1; 13 bases map to TRBD2. The CDR3 length is 15 residues. V was clipped by 7 bases and J by 7 bases; unmatched bases: 7. Germline CDR1 reads MNHEY; CDR2 reads SVGEGT. The CDR3 is CASTLLAGGWNEQFF. CDR3 DNA: TGTGCCAGCACTCTACTAGCGGGAGGGTGGAATGAGCAGTTCTTC.

The chain carries TRBV5-1 and TRBJ2-7, with TRBD2 identical over 8 bases. J gave up 5 bases and V 3 bases, and 7 bases lay outside the gene matches. Germline CDR1 SGHRS, CDR2 YFSETQ. The CDR3 covers 14 residues. The CDR3 region has the DNA TGCGCCAGCAGCTCGAGAGCGGGAGTCGACGAGCAGTACTTC. Translated: CASSSRAGVDEQYF.

This clonotype was counted a few times. This chain connects TRBV30 to TRBJ2-5, with 7 positions matching TRBD1. This CDR3 is built from 16 residues. J lost 2 bases, V lost 1 base, and 10 bases had no gene match. Germline CDR1 is GTSNPN and CDR2 is SVGIG (reference sequence). CDR3 amino acids: CAWSGIPRGRQETQYF. DNA of the CDR3: TGTGCCTGGAGTGGAATTCCCAGGGGGAGACAAGAGACCCAGTACTTC. The full variable domain, rest sourced from reference TRBV30 and TRBJ2-5, is SQTIHQWPATLVQPVGSPLSLECTVEGTSNPNLYWYRQAAGRGLQLLFYSVGIGQISSEVPQNLSASRPQDRQFILSSKKLLLSDSGFYLCAWSGIPRGRQETQYFGPGTRLLVL.

A few counts support this clonotype. The gene calls are TRBV6-2 or TRBV6-3 and TRBJ2-6, with TRBD1 identical over 8 bases. Germline CDR1 MNHEY, CDR2 SVGEGT. V dropped 6 bases and J dropped 4; count of bases not matched to a gene: 5. The CDR3 has 15 residues. The CDR3: CASRRTGTGANVLTF. Written as DNA, the CDR3 is TGTGCCAGCAGGAGGACAGGGACGGGGGCCAACGTCCTGACTTTC.

This clonotype was counted at least ten times. V usage is TRBV20-1 and J usage is TRBJ2-1; D is unclear. The CDR3 runs to 13 residues. V was trimmed by 8 bases and J by 10 bases, leaving 21 bases between them. The germline V gene has CDR1 DFQATT and CDR2 SNEGSKA (reference sequence). This CDR3 reads CSSEPTTSREQFF. Here the CDR3 DNA reads TGCAGTTCAGAGCCGACAACTTCCAGAGAGCAGTTCTTC.

This clonotype was counted ten times or more. The rearrangement joins TRBV6-6 to TRBJ1-4; TRBD1 is a possible D gene (6 bases). V dropped 7 bases and J dropped 8 bases, with 11 bases sitting between them. CDR1 and CDR2 (germline): MNHNY, SVGAGI (reference sequence). This CDR3 has 12 residues. The CDR3 region is CASIQGREKLFF. The DNA for the CDR3 is TGTGCCAGCATTCAGGGGCGCGAAAAACTGTTTTTT.

The chain employs TRBV2 and TRBJ2-7; D remains unclear. Germline CDR1 and CDR2: SNHLY and FYNNEI. V dropped 6 bases and J dropped 6 bases, with 6 bases sitting between them. The CDR3 length is 10 residues. The CDR3 reads CASRLFEQYF. The CDR3 region has the DNA TGTGCCAGCAGGTTGTTCGAGCAGTACTTC.

The V call is TRBV29-1, the J call TRBJ1-5; a possible D gene is TRBD1 (5 bases). CDR1 is SQVTM and CDR2 is ANQGSEA in the germline V gene. Trimming took 2 bases from V and 5 from J, leaving 10 bases between them. This CDR3 is 13 amino acids long. CDR3 sequence (DNA): TGCAGCGTTGAATGGGGCCGAGATCAGCCCCAGCATTTT. Amino acids: CSVEWGRDQPQHF. Variable domain in full (rest from reference TRBV29-1 and TRBJ1-5): SAVISQKPSRDICQRGTSLTIQCQVDSQVTMMFWYRQQPGQSLTLIATANQGSEATYESGFVIDKFPISRPNLTFSTLTVSNMSPEDSSIYLCSVEWGRDQPQHFGDGTRLSIL.

This clonotype has just one count. Given a much more abundant clone one base away, this may be a read error. Without the conserved terminal phenylalanine or tryptophan, this CDR3 likely stems from a read error. The rearrangement joins TRBV7-2 to TRBJ1-3; TRBD1 is a possible D gene (5 bases). Trimming stripped 5 bases from V and 2 bases from J, with 13 bases between. Germline V gene sequence: CDR1 SGHTA, CDR2 FQGNSA. The CDR3 consists of 15 residues. CDR3 bases: TGTGCCAGCAGCCAAGCATTGGGGCCTGGAAACACCATATATATT. Residues: CASSQALGPGNTIYI.

This chain connects TRBV14 to TRBJ2-7, with 8 positions matching TRBD2. V was clipped by 0 bases and J by 6 bases; unmatched bases: 4. CDR1 SGHDN and CDR2 FVKESK come from the germline V gene. This CDR3 has 14 amino acids. CDR3 protein: CASSQDNREGEQYF. CDR3 bases: TGTGCCAGCAGCCAAGATAATCGGGAGGGCGAGCAGTACTTC.

Notes on this clonotype: A read error is possible here, since a much larger clone lies one base away. In this CDR3 the conserved last residue, phenylalanine or tryptophan, is missing, so a read error is likely. CDR3 in amino acids: CASSTRTSGRSRETQYV. CDR3 DNA: TGTGCCAGCAGTACGCGGACTAGCGGGAGATCCCGAGAGACCCAGTACGTC. The V and J genes are TRBV6-1 and TRBJ2-5; 13 nucleotides agree with TRBD2. The V segment lost 5 bases and the J segment 4 bases; nucleotides outside the gene matches: 10. The CDR3 consists of 17 residues. Germline CDR1 and CDR2: MNHNS and SASEGT.

This sequence joins TRBV12-3 or TRBV12-4 and TRBJ2-7, with 8 positions matching TRBD1. Trimming removed 3 bases from V and 6 bases from J; junction bases left unmatched: 4. This CDR3 spans 13 amino acids. CDR3: CASSFDRGGEQYV. As DNA, the CDR3 is TGTGCCAGCAGTTTTGACAGGGGAGGCGAGCAGTACGTC.

This clonotype was observed a few times. The chain recombines TRBV11-2 with TRBJ2-2; 16 positions agree with TRBD2. The CDR3 covers 18 residues. Germline CDR1 is SGHAT and CDR2 is FQNNGV. Trimming cost V 5 bases and J 5 bases; bases outside gene matches: 8. The CDR3 nucleotides are TGTGCCAGCAGCCCCTTGGGACTAGCGGGAGGGGGGACCGGGGAGCTGTTTTTT. Its translation: CASSPLGLAGGGTGELFF.

The chain couples TRBV6-5 to TRBJ2-2; D tentatively fits TRBD1 or TRBD2 (5 bases each). The CDR3 extends over 17 amino acids. The germline V gene encodes CDR1 MNHEY and CDR2 SVGAGI. The V and J ends lost 0 bases and 1 base respectively, with 12 bases between them. CDR3 nucleotide sequence: TGTGCCAGCAGTTACTCCCGGGGACGCCTGAACACCGGGGAGCTGTTTTTT. As protein: CASSYSRGRLNTGELFF.